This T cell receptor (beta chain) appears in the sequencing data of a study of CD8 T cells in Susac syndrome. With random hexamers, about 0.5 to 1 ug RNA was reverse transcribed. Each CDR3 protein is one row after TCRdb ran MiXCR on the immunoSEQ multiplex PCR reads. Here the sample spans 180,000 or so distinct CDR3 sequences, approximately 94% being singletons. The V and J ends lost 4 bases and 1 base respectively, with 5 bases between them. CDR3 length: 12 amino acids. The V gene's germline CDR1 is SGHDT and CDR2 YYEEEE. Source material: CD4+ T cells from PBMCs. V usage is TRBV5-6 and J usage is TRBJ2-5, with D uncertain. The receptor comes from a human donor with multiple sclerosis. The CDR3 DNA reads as TGTGCCAGCAGCGCCAGCCAAGAGACCCAGTACTTC. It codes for CASSASQETQYF.